The following is a TCR beta chain sequence with its context. These data belong to a study of control samples from healthy donors and cancer patients. V lost 1 base, J lost 0 bases, and 12 bases lay in between. The CDR3 runs 16 residues. Germline V gene lookup returns CDR1 MGHRA and CDR2 YSYEKL. TCRdb keeps only in-frame clones here, not all; method: immunoSEQ multiplex PCR. The data show around 150,000 clones, with about 86% seen just once and approximately 1.6% held by the top ten. This TCR was sampled from a man in his late teens or twenties in good health. The source material was blood. The chain carries TRBV4-1 and TRBJ1-1, with D possibly matching TRBD1 (5 bases). Here the CDR3 reads CASSQGLGTVNTEAFF. The CDR3 nucleotides read TGCGCCAGCAGCCAAGGTTTGGGGACGGTGAACACTGAAGCTTTCTTT.